Presented here are 6 T cell receptor beta chains from one specimen sequenced in a study of T cell responses to AZD1222 COVID-19 vaccine. Generated by immunoSEQ multiplex PCR, the TCRdb table keeps only in-frame clones and is missing some. The sample consists of roughly 180,000 clones, 87% of them appearing once. Source: peripheral blood, taken on day 0 of MenACWY control vaccination. The source of these receptors is an adult in good health.

V is TRBV28 and J is TRBJ2-2, with 12 bases lining up with TRBD1. CDR3 size: 14 residues. Trimming took 6 bases from V and 10 from J; bases not matched to a gene: 6. Germline V gene data show CDR1 as MDHEN and CDR2 as SYDVKM. The CDR3 is CASSSGTGGLELFF. CDR3 nucleotide sequence: TGTGCCAGCAGCTCTGGGACAGGGGGCTTGGAGCTGTTTTTT.

This chain joins TRBV12-3 or TRBV12-4 and TRBJ1-6; 7 positions match TRBD1. With 5 bases clipped from V and 9 bases from J, the junction kept 4 bases outside the gene matches. CDR3 length: 13 residues. Here the CDR3 DNA reads TGTGCCAGCAGTCCCAGACAGGGTTCACCCCTCCACTTT. Its protein product is CASSPRQGSPLHF.

The gene calls are TRBV27 and TRBJ1-4; tentative D call: TRBD1 (5 bases). CDR1 is MNHEY, CDR2 SMNVEV, per germline (reference sequence). CDR3 length: 14 residues. The germline V and J ends were trimmed by 6 bases and 5 bases, with 13 bases remaining between them. In nucleotides, the CDR3 is TGTGCCAGCAGGATCGGGACGAAAAATGAAAAACTGTTTTTT. This codes for CASRIGTKNEKLFF.

This chain uses TRBV7-9 with TRBJ2-7; maybe TRBD2 (5 bases). Trimming stripped 5 bases from V and 4 bases from J, with 9 bases between. In germline, CDR1 is SEHNR, CDR2 FQNEAQ (reference sequence). The CDR3 sequence is 12 residues long. The CDR3 DNA reads as TGTGCCAGCAGCCTCTGGACTTACGAGCAGTACTTC. Its protein product is CASSLWTYEQYF. Combining the CDR3 with reference TRBV7-9 and TRBJ2-7 gives the whole variable domain DTGVSQNPRHKITKRGQNVTFRCDPISEHNRLYWYRQTLGQGPEFLTYFQNEAQLEKSRLLSDRFSAERPKGSFSTLEIQRTEQGDSAMYLCASSLWTYEQYFGPGTRLTVT.

The CDR3 sequence: CASKGFKLEQFF. The CDR3, as DNA: TGTGCCAGCAAAGGATTTAAACTAGAGCAGTTCTTC. The chain combines TRBV28 with TRBJ2-1; no definite D call. Germline V CDR1 and CDR2: MDHEN, SYDVKM. CDR3 length: 12 residues. With 7 bases removed from V and 10 bases from J, the gap between germline ends came to 14 bases.

This clone was observed a few times. The V gene is TRBV12-3 or TRBV12-4, the J gene TRBJ1-2; TRBD1 matches 7 bases. The CDR3 covers 13 residues. V dropped 10 bases and J dropped 4; count of bases not matched to a gene: 9. CDR3 region: CAIEGAVGYGYTF. The CDR3 DNA reads TGTGCCATCGAGGGGGCGGTCGGCTATGGCTACACCTTC.